This TCR beta chain was sequenced in a study of identical twins. This clonotype was detected many times. Its target is unknown. MiXCR, run by TCRdb on the 5' RACE reads, gives a single entry per CDR3 protein. This sample has hundreds of thousands of distinct CDR3 sequences, with more than 6.5% found just once. Unmatched junction bases numbered 7, after V lost 3 bases and J lost 5 bases. The CDR3 has 15 residues. Germline lookup yields CDR1 LGHDT and CDR2 YNNKEL (reference sequence). General observations from the study: Excess low generation probability was seen in twin-shared out-of-frame alpha sequences. Beta out-of-frame twin sharing showed a weaker excess. Modeled out-of-frame TCR alpha sharing in monozygotic twins fell below observed levels.

The data also belong to a second study, concerning yellow fever vaccine responses in identical twins. From that paper: Twins reportedly appeared to share part of their vaccine T cell response while keeping part individual.

This TCR derives from a woman in her late teens or twenties in good health. Sequencing was carried out using PBMCs. This rearrangement joins TRBV3-1 to TRBJ2-7; 10 nucleotides match TRBD1. Here the CDR3 reads CASSHGDRGSDEQYF. CDR3 DNA: TGTGCCAGCAGCCATGGGGACAGGGGCTCTGACGAGCAGTACTTC.